A single sample gave rise to the 5 T cell receptor beta chains below, sequenced in a study of neurological immune-mediated disorders. TCRdb called the 5' RACE reads again in MiXCR, with one record for every CDR3 protein. Of roughly 74,000 distinct CDR3 sequences detected, 4% to 6% appear once; the ten largest clones hold less than 7.5%. Sequenced: PBMCs. All receptors come from a man between 18 and 35 years old with multiple sclerosis.

With respect to this clonotype: A much larger clone differs by one base, so this may be a read error. This chain uses TRBV20-1 with TRBJ1-2; possibly TRBD1 for D (5 bases). This CDR3 spans 15 amino acids. Germline lookup yields CDR1 DFQATT and CDR2 SNEGSKA (reference sequence). The germline V and J ends were trimmed by 0 bases and 4 bases, with 15 bases remaining between them. The CDR3 DNA reads TGCAGTGCTAGAGACCCCGAAGAAAGGGGCTATGGCTACACCTTC. Translated: CSARDPEERGYGYTF.

This clonotype was seen ten or more times. This sequence joins TRBV6-5 and TRBJ2-7; 9 bases map to TRBD1. The CDR3 is 13 amino acids. The J segment lost 5 bases and the V segment lost 6 bases, leaving 5 bases of the junction unmatched. In germline, CDR1 is MNHEY, CDR2 SVGAGI. CDR3: CASRLGQGNEQYF. For the CDR3, the DNA is TGTGCCAGCAGGCTGGGACAGGGCAACGAGCAGTACTTC.

This clonotype was seen at least ten times. The chain couples TRBV6-6 to TRBJ1-5; 8 bases match TRBD1. The CDR3 contains 17 residues. The ends lost 0 bases at V and 6 bases at J; junction bases unmatched: 10. Germline CDR1 is MNHNY and CDR2 is SVGAGI (reference sequence). DNA of the CDR3: TGTGCCAGCAGTTACTCGATACAGGGGGAGATCGGTCAGCCCCAGCATTTT. Translation: CASSYSIQGEIGQPQHF.

Ten or more counts support this clonotype. The rearrangement joins TRBV12-3 or TRBV12-4 to TRBJ1-1, with D hard to call. With 2 bases removed from V and 1 base from J, the gap between germline ends came to 5 bases. This CDR3 contains 13 residues. DNA of the CDR3: TGTGCCAGCAGTTTACAGCAGAACACTGAAGCTTTCTTT. Amino acids: CASSLQQNTEAFF.

This clonotype was seen many times. The chain recombines TRBV5-1 with TRBJ2-4; 7 bases fit TRBD1. Germline CDR1 and CDR2: SGHRS and YFSETQ. Unmatched junction bases numbered 5, after V lost 4 bases and J lost 1 base. This CDR3 comprises 15 residues. CDR3: CASSLGGAAKNIQYF. CDR3 bases: TGCGCCAGCAGCCTAGGGGGCGCGGCCAAAAACATTCAGTACTTC.